This TCR beta chain was documented in a study of early T cells in non-severe SARS-CoV-2 infection. Study as a whole: Chains were not paired, and sequencing was done on bulk RNA from unsorted whole blood. Points from the study as a whole: Using VDJdb, the matching emphasized anti-spike CD8 responses while missing private and CD4 specificities.

Many counts were recorded for this clonotype. What it binds is not known. Trimming at V came to 6 bases and at J to 2 bases, leaving 5 bases not matched to a gene. The CDR3 length is 15 residues. Germline V gene lookup returns CDR1 SNHLY and CDR2 FYNNEI. Attachment of unique molecular identifiers to individual cDNA molecules was performed. Each CDR3 protein is one row after TCRdb ran MiXCR on the 5' RACE reads. The sample has fewer than 55,000 distinct CDR3 sequences, roughly 4.2% seen once; the top ten hold approximately 3%. This receptor was identified in an adult who was a healthcare worker with PCR-confirmed SARS-CoV-2 infection or an uninfected control (not recorded which). The sequencing sample was made of whole blood. This chain uses TRBV2 with TRBJ1-4; 8 bases map to TRBD1. As DNA, the CDR3 is TGTGCCAGCAGAAACAGGGGGAACACTAATGAAAAACTGTTTTTT. Its protein is CASRNRGNTNEKLFF.